Sequencing of this TCR beta chain was carried out in a study of blood T cells in healthy people across ages. This clonotype was counted a few times. Its antigen is unidentified. With a J-beta primer mix and a sample-barcoded 5' primer, a second PCR ran about 7 to 12 cycles. One entry per CDR3 protein, called by TCRdb with MiXCR from the 5' RACE reads. Among 1.5 million to 2 million distinct CDR3 sequences listed, about 50% were seen once. Study-level points and caveats: The diversity estimates, figures obtained from one million T cells, were considered underestimates. Higher diversity, along with more naive CD4+ cells, distinguished long-lived donors from aged donors.

The CDR3 length is 14 residues. V shed 1 base and J 12 bases; nucleotides not matched to a gene: 4. The germline CDR1 and CDR2 sequences are SGHTA and FQGNSA. The source is a woman between 40 and 50 years old in good health. J is TRBJ1-4 and V is TRBV7-2; TRBD1 matches 11 bases. Sample: blood. In DNA, the CDR3 is TGTGCCAGCAGCTTAGGGACAGGGGGCAGAGAACTGTTTTTT. This encodes CASSLGTGGRELFF.